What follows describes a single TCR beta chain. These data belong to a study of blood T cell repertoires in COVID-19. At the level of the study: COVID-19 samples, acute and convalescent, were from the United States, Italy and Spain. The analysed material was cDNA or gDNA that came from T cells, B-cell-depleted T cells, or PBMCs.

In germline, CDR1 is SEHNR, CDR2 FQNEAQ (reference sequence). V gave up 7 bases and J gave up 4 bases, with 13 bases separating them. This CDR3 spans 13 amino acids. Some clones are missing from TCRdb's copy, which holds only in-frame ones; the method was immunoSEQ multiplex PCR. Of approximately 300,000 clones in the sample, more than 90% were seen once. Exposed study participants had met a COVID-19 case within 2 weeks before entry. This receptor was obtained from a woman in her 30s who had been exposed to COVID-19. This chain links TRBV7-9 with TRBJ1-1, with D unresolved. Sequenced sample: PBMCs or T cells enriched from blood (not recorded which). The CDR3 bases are TGTGCCAGCAAAGCGGGGTGGACCACTGAAGCTTTCTTT. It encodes CASKAGWTTEAFF.